This T cell receptor beta chain was profiled in a study of shared clonotypes between healthy human individuals. Whole-study findings and limits: When compared with the clonotypes that were shared by all four sorted-subset donors, the non-shared clonotypes turned out to have lower generation probabilities. Estimated richness values were generally larger in naive subsets than in memory subsets.

A word on this clone: The antigen remains unidentified.

CDR1 and CDR2 from the germline V gene are SEHNR and FQNEAQ (reference sequence). V trimming: 5 bases; J trimming: 1 base; junction bases outside the gene matches: 11. The CDR3 spans 16 residues. As defined, naive CD8 cells were CD45RO-negative and positively selected for CCR7, with terminally differentiated effector memory CD45RA+ cells excluded. The input for sorted-subset replicate PCRs was about 0.2 ug DNA, tens of thousands of T cell genomes. Data came from immunoSEQ multiplex PCR; TCRdb stores just in-frame clones and leaves some out. The data hold over 2,000,000 clones, with 85% to 95% observed a single time.

This TCR was sampled from a man aged 18-30 years in good health. Some clones in this sample may be carry-over from other donors' samples. Sample: naive CD8+ T cells from PBMCs. This chain uses TRBV7-9 with TRBJ2-7, with 7 positions matching TRBD1. The CDR3 region is CASSRTRDRRSYEQYF. The CDR3 DNA reads TGTGCCAGCAGCCGAACCCGGGACAGACGATCCTACGAGCAGTACTTC.